This entry lists 2 T cell receptor beta chains sequenced from one sample in a study of OX40 agonist ivuxolimab in advanced cancers. Libraries were prepared through the immunoSEQ multiplex PCR assay. In TCRdb, the immuneACCESS table is reduced to in-frame sequences with V and J assigned. These tables do not hold every clone; where another copy was compared, an unresolved V gene accounts for under half, and the others remain unexplained. In this sample the table shows 46,000 or so clones, roughly 86% of which occur a single time. The ten largest make up 11% of the sample. The sample in question was CD4+ or CD8+ T cells sorted from blood, obtained in a trial of the OX40 agonist ivuxolimab. Source of these receptors: an adult with an advanced solid tumor such as melanoma, head and neck, liver or kidney cancer.

J is TRBJ2-1 and V is TRBV7-9, with D possibly being TRBD1 (7 bases). Deletions cut 5 bases from V and 12 bases from J, with 14 bases between. The CDR3 is 12 residues long. CDR1 and CDR2 (germline): SEHNR, FQNEAQ (reference sequence). This CDR3 reads CASSPGRQGQFF. For the CDR3, the DNA is TGTGCCAGCAGCCCCGGGAGACAGGGGCAGTTCTTC.

V gene TRBV19 combines with J gene TRBJ1-5; no definite D call. The CDR3 contains 13 residues. Germline V CDR1 and CDR2: LNHDA, SQIVND (reference sequence). The V and J ends lost 2 bases and 2 bases respectively, with 4 bases between them. This CDR3 reads CASSIKGNQPQHF. Written as DNA, the CDR3 is TGTGCCAGTAGTATAAAGGGCAATCAGCCCCAGCATTTT. The full variable domain, in which reference TRBV19 and TRBJ1-5 provide the parts outside the CDR3, is DGGITQSPKYLFRKEGQNVTLSCEQNLNHDAMYWYRQDPGQGLRLIYYSQIVNDFQKGDIAEGYSVSREKKESFPLTVTSAQKNPTAFYLCASSIKGNQPQHFGDGTRLSIL.